The clone carrying this T cell receptor (beta chain) has just a few counts. These data belong to a study of control samples from healthy donors and cancer patients. The repertoire was sequenced with immunoSEQ multiplex PCR; TCRdb's copy has only in-frame clones and lacks some. The data contain 150,000 to 200,000 clones, around 88% of them singletons. Germline V CDR1 and CDR2: SGHTA, FQGNSA. Deletions cut 1 base from V and 5 bases from J, with 21 bases between. CDR3 length: 18 residues. Sequenced: blood. The TCR comes from a man aged 18-30 years in good health. The chain links TRBV7-2 to TRBJ1-5, with a tentative D call TRBD1 (5 bases). CDR3 in DNA: TGTGCCAGCAGCTTAGAATCTCGCCTTACGGGCAGGGATCAGCCCCAGCATTTT. It encodes CASSLESRLTGRDQPQHF.